This is a list of T cell receptor beta chains from one sample in a study of T cells after posttransplantation cyclophosphamide. TCRdb's table, derived via immunoSEQ multiplex PCR, lists solely in-frame clones and lacks some. In the table there are about 32,000 clones, 75% to 95% of which are singletons. Sequencing input: naive CD4+ T cells sorted from blood. The source of these receptors is a man between 25 and 39 years old in good health and a related stem cell transplant donor. CDR3s include the opening cysteine and the closing phenylalanine or tryptophan. The D gene is left open where the match is weak. The size entry is marked missing in some rows and otherwise reads once, few, many or a size class.

D	V	J	length	size	DNA	CDR3
NA	TRBV11-2	TRBJ1-2	13	NA	TGTGCCAGCAGCCCCGGGGGTAACTATGGCTACACCTTC	CASSPGGNYGYTF
NA	TRBV9	TRBJ2-3	17	NA	TGTGCCAGCAGCGTAGAATCAGGGTCCCCTAGCACAGATACGCAGTATTTT	CASSVESGSPSTDTQYF
NA	TRBV7-8	TRBJ1-5	16	NA	TGTGCCAGCAGCACCCGTGCGGCAGTCCAAAATCAGCCCCAGCATTTT	CASSTRAAVQNQPQHF
TRBD2	TRBV19	TRBJ2-3	15	NA	TGTGCCAGTAGTGGGGGGACTAGGGGATCAGATACGCAGTATTTT	CASSGGTRGSDTQYF
NA	TRBV9	TRBJ2-7	14	NA	TGTGCCAGCAGCGTAGCGGCCCAGGGGGGCGAGCAGTACTTC	CASSVAAQGGEQYF
NA	TRBV6-6	TRBJ2-7	14	NA	TGTGCCAGCAGTCCTCCGGGGATCACCTACGAGCAGTACTTC	CASSPPGITYEQYF
TRBD1	TRBV28	TRBJ2-7	14	NA	TGTGCCAGCAGTTATGATAGGGGGCGCAGCGAGCAGTACTTC	CASSYDRGRSEQYF
NA	TRBV18	TRBJ2-3	12	NA	TGTGCCAGCTCACCACCATCTGATACGCAGTATTTT	CASSPPSDTQYF
NA	TRBV27	TRBJ2-3	12	NA	TGTGCCAGCGGGAGGACGGAAGATACGCAGTATTTT	CASGRTEDTQYF
NA	TRBV10-3	TRBJ2-5	13	NA	TGTGCCATCAGCCGGACAGAAAAAGAGACCCAGTACTTC	CAISRTEKETQYF
TRBD1	TRBV7-7	TRBJ2-2	15	once	TGTGCCAGCAGCACAAGACAGGGACGAACCGGGGAGCTGTTTTTT	CASSTRQGRTGELFF
TRBD2	TRBV5-1	TRBJ2-6	18	NA	TGCGCCAGCAGCTTAGGGCTAGCGGGGGGGCCGTGGGCCAACGTCCTGACTTTC	CASSLGLAGGPWANVLTF
NA	TRBV9	TRBJ2-3	14	NA	TGTGCCAGCAGCGTACTCGGGGTTGCAGATACGCAGTATTTT	CASSVLGVADTQYF
TRBD1	TRBV19	TRBJ1-4	15	NA	TGTGCCAGTAGTCCTACAGGGGCAACTAATGAAAAACTGTTTTTT	CASSPTGATNEKLFF
TRBD1	TRBV5-5	TRBJ1-4	15	NA	TGTGCCAGCAGCTTGAATACAGGGGGCGTAAGACGTGTGAATTTT	CASSLNTGGVRRVNF
TRBD1	TRBV2	TRBJ1-1	14	NA	TGTGCCAGCAGTAATGACAGGGTATTCGCTGAAGCTTTCTTT	CASSNDRVFAEAFF
TRBD1	TRBV5-5	TRBJ2-5	13	NA	TGTGCCAGTCACAGGGGGCGGATCGAGACCCAGTACTTC	CASHRGRIETQYF
TRBD1	TRBV5-1	TRBJ2-5	16	once	TGCGCCAGCAGCTTGGGCCTCGGGACAGTTCAAGAGACCCAGTACTTC	CASSLGLGTVQETQYF
NA	TRBV7-2	TRBJ1-1	15	NA	TGTGCCAGCAGCTTAGCGGGGGCTGGGAACACTGAAGCTTTCTTT	CASSLAGAGNTEAFF
NA	TRBV15	TRBJ1-5	15	NA	TGTGCCACCAGCAGAGGATCGGGGGTAACTCAGCCCCAGCATTTT	CATSRGSGVTQPQHF
TRBD2	TRBV2	TRBJ2-1	16	NA	TGTGCCAGCAGTGAAATGTCGGGGGGGTACTACAATGAGCAGTTCTTC	CASSEMSGGYYNEQFF
NA	TRBV5-4	TRBJ2-3	16	NA	TGTGCCAGCAGCTGGAGGACAGGGAGGGCCACAGATACGCAGTATTTT	CASSWRTGRATDTQYF
TRBD1	TRBV5-1	TRBJ2-7	14	NA	TGCGCCAGCAGCCGGGACAGCCCCTCCTACGAGCAGTACTTC	CASSRDSPSYEQYF
TRBD1	TRBV7-6	TRBJ1-4	16	NA	TGTGCCAGCAGCCCGGGGGGTCCAGGGGGCGGCGCGAAACTGTTTTTT	CASSPGGPGGGAKLFF
NA	TRBV28	TRBJ2-7	14	NA	TGTGCCAGCAGTCTCAGCCCTGCCTACGGGGAGCAGTACTTC	CASSLSPAYGEQYF
TRBD1	TRBV9	TRBJ2-7	14	NA	TGTGCCAGCAGCCCCAGCGGACAGGGAAACGAGCAGTACTTC	CASSPSGQGNEQYF
TRBD1	TRBV10-1	TRBJ2-2	17	NA	TGCGCCAGCAGTGAACAGGGGGCCCTTCCGAACACCGGGGAGCTGTTTTTT	CASSEQGALPNTGELFF